The 26 T cell receptor beta chains listed next were all sequenced from one sample in a study of control samples from healthy donors and cancer patients. The protocol was immunoSEQ multiplex PCR, while the TCRdb copy is restricted to in-frame clones and leaves out a portion. The repertoire holds about 130,000 clones, just under 95% seen once, with around 14% in the top ten. Sample: PBMCs. These receptors were obtained from a man between 60 and 70 years old with colorectal cancer.

V is TRBV25-1 and J is TRBJ1-5, with D maybe TRBD1 (6 bases). There are 17 residues in the CDR3. The V end lost 4 bases, the J end lost 4 bases, and 20 bases lay between the germline ends. Germline V gene sequence: CDR1 MGHDK, CDR2 SYGVNS. CDR3 DNA: TGTGCCAGCAGTGCAGCAGGGGCCCCCATTGATAATCAGCCCCAGCATTTT. It translates to CASSAAGAPIDNQPQHF.

The chain joins TRBV27 to TRBJ1-2; 7 bases fit TRBD1. The germline CDR1 and CDR2 sequences are MNHEY and SMNVEV (reference sequence). CDR3 length equals 13 residues. J was trimmed by 4 bases and V by 5 bases; bases with no gene match: 4. Here the CDR3 reads CASSTGAFYGYTF. Here the CDR3 DNA reads TGTGCCAGCAGTACAGGGGCTTTCTATGGCTACACCTTC.

The chain carries TRBV19 and TRBJ1-1, with D maybe TRBD1 (5 bases). Trimming took 5 bases from V and 7 from J, leaving 14 bases between them. Germline values: CDR1 LNHDA, CDR2 SQIVND (reference sequence). The CDR3 has 13 residues. The CDR3 loop is CASSLPRDGEAFF. The DNA for the CDR3 is TGTGCCAGTAGTCTGCCCCGGGACGGTGAAGCTTTCTTT.

The chain carries TRBV2 and TRBJ1-2; D uncertain. The ends were cut back, 2 bases at V and 2 bases at J, with 9 bases in the middle. There are 14 residues in the CDR3. Looked up from germline, CDR1 is SNHLY and CDR2 is FYNNEI. The CDR3 reads CASSENPGNYGYTF. CDR3 nucleotides: TGTGCCAGCAGTGAAAATCCGGGGAACTATGGCTACACCTTC.

The chain uses TRBV28 and TRBJ2-3; 9 bases align to TRBD2. CDR3 length equals 16 residues. In germline, CDR1 is MDHEN, CDR2 SYDVKM. V shed 9 bases, J shed 2 bases, and the junction held 12 bases outside the gene matches. This CDR3 reads CASPAGRGGSTDTQYF. CDR3 sequence (DNA): TGTGCCAGTCCTGCGGGGCGGGGGGGATCCACAGATACGCAGTATTTT.

V is TRBV25-1 and J is TRBJ2-2; D is perhaps TRBD1 (5 bases). V lost 6 bases and J 1 base, leaving 9 bases between the germline ends. Germline CDR1 reads MGHDK; CDR2 reads SYGVNS. This CDR3 has 14 amino acids. CDR3 nucleotide sequence: TGTGCCAGCAGCGACAGAGTGAACACCGGGGAGCTGTTTTTT. The encoded protein is CASSDRVNTGELFF.

This clone was picked up one time. The CDR3 protein is CATQRQGDYGYTF. CDR3 sequence (DNA): TGTGCCACCCAAAGACAGGGGGACTATGGCTACACCTTC. The J gene is TRBJ1-2, the V gene TRBV7-9, with 9 bases aligning to TRBD1. With V trimmed by 10 bases and J by 3 bases, 6 bases remained unmatched. Germline CDR1 reads SEHNR; CDR2 reads FQNEAQ (reference sequence). The CDR3 covers 13 residues. The full variable domain, in which reference TRBV7-9 and TRBJ1-2 provide the parts outside the CDR3, is DTGVSQNPRHKITKRGQNVTFRCDPISEHNRLYWYRQTLGQGPEFLTYFQNEAQLEKSRLLSDRFSAERPKGSFSTLEIQRTEQGDSAMYLCATQRQGDYGYTFGSGTRLTVV.

The chain uses TRBV6-2 or TRBV6-3 and TRBJ1-3; weak D call: TRBD1 (6 bases). CDR3 length equals 15 residues. V was clipped by 6 bases and J by 2 bases, with 14 bases between them. Germline assignment: CDR1 MNHEY and CDR2 SVGEGT. Here the CDR3 reads CASSVRQVPGNTIYF. The CDR3 nucleotides are TGTGCCAGCAGCGTCCGACAGGTTCCTGGAAACACCATATATTTT.

This chain uses TRBV6-1 with TRBJ2-7, with 8 bases identical to TRBD1. The V and J ends lost 5 bases and 3 bases, in that order; junction bases with no gene match: 6. CDR1 and CDR2 (germline): MNHNS, SASEGT. The CDR3 is 14 residues long. CDR3 sequence (DNA): TGTGCCAGCAGTTTCCGGGACAGGAGCTACGAGCAGTACTTC. Translation gives CASSFRDRSYEQYF.

The chain joins TRBV3-1 (or the pseudogene TRBV3-2) to TRBJ2-1; D is perhaps TRBD1 or TRBD2 (5 bases each). From germline, CDR1 is LGHDT and CDR2 YNNKEL (reference sequence). There are 13 residues in the CDR3. V was shortened by 8 bases and J by 6 bases, with 14 bases between the two germline ends. The CDR3 region has the DNA TGTGCCAGCGAGAATAAGGGGACCAATGAGCAGTTCTTC. Translated: CASENKGTNEQFF.

This sequence joins TRBV18 and TRBJ2-3; D may be TRBD2 (6 bases). The V and J ends lost 3 bases and 0 bases respectively, with 7 bases between them. This CDR3 has 14 residues. Looked up from germline, CDR1 is KGHSH and CDR2 is LQKENI. The CDR3 DNA reads as TGTGCCAGCTCACCCAGCGGGAGCACAGATACGCAGTATTTT. The encoded protein is CASSPSGSTDTQYF.

V gene TRBV3-1 (or the pseudogene TRBV3-2) combines with J gene TRBJ2-3, with D tentatively TRBD1 (5 bases). Germline CDR1 and CDR2: LGHDT and YNNKEL (reference sequence). The V end lost 2 bases, the J end lost 4 bases, and 16 bases lay between the germline ends. The CDR3 is 16 residues long. Here the CDR3 DNA reads TGTGCCAGCAGCCAACGGCAGGCAGGGTGGTCAGATACGCAGTATTTT. Translated: CASSQRQAGWSDTQYF.

The chain recombines TRBV6-1 with TRBJ1-2, with D unresolved. This CDR3 is built from 15 residues. Germline V gene lookup returns CDR1 MNHNS and CDR2 SASEGT. Trimming took 3 bases from V and 2 from J, leaving 13 bases between them. The CDR3 nucleotides read TGTGCCAGCAGTGAGGAGGACTCGGAGAACTATGGCTACACCTTC. Translation gives CASSEEDSENYGYTF.

V gene TRBV10-3 combines with J gene TRBJ1-6, with 7 positions matching TRBD1. From germline, CDR1 is ENHRY and CDR2 SYGVKD. After removal of 5 bases from V and 10 bases from J, the junction contained 20 bases not matched to a gene. This CDR3 spans 18 amino acids. CDR3 in amino acids: CAISREPPGRGPKSPLHF. CDR3 sequence (DNA): TGTGCCATCAGTCGTGAGCCCCCGGGGAGGGGGCCCAAATCACCCCTCCACTTT.

V usage is TRBV19 and J usage is TRBJ1-1; D is unclear. V gave up 3 bases and J gave up 4 bases, with 9 bases separating them. In germline, CDR1 is LNHDA, CDR2 SQIVND (reference sequence). The CDR3 contains 13 residues. CDR3 DNA: TGTGCCAGTAGTATTAGGGATAGCACTGAAGCTTTCTTT. This translates into CASSIRDSTEAFF.

This sequence joins TRBV5-4 and TRBJ2-5; 9 bases are shared with TRBD1. The CDR3 sequence is 16 residues long. Germline V gene lookup returns CDR1 SGHNT and CDR2 YYREEE (reference sequence). Germline trimming cut 0 bases from V and 4 bases from J; bases unmatched to any gene: 7. The CDR3 DNA follows: TGTGCCAGCAGCTTGGTCCCGGGACAGGGAACAGAGACCCAGTACTTC. Protein product: CASSLVPGQGTETQYF.

The chain combines TRBV2 with TRBJ1-2, with D unresolved. V was clipped by 6 bases and J by 3 bases, with 20 bases between them. From germline, CDR1 is SNHLY and CDR2 FYNNEI. This CDR3 is 16 amino acids long. CDR3 nucleotide sequence: TGTGCCAGCAGAGATATACACTCTCCCGGGCACTATGGCTACACCTTC. Its protein product is CASRDIHSPGHYGYTF.

The chain recombines TRBV7-9 with TRBJ2-2, with 11 bases fitting TRBD2. This CDR3 is built from 17 residues. After removal of 6 bases from V and 7 bases from J, the junction contained 13 bases not matched to a gene. Germline-derived CDR1 and CDR2 are SEHNR and FQNEAQ (reference sequence). The CDR3 spells CASSFLAGGKYGGELFF. DNA of the CDR3: TGTGCCAGCAGTTTTCTAGCGGGGGGAAAATATGGCGGGGAGCTGTTTTTT. The whole variable domain, remainder taken from reference TRBV7-9 and TRBJ2-2, is DTGVSQNPRHKITKRGQNVTFRCDPISEHNRLYWYRQTLGQGPEFLTYFQNEAQLEKSRLLSDRFSAERPKGSFSTLEIQRTEQGDSAMYLCASSFLAGGKYGGELFFGEGSRLTVL.

The V gene is TRBV28, the J gene TRBJ1-1; D unclear. Trimming cost V 7 bases and J 7 bases, with 10 bases left between them. Germline CDR1 and CDR2: MDHEN and SYDVKM. The length of the CDR3 is 11 residues. Here the CDR3 reads CASNLGLEAFF. Here the CDR3 DNA reads TGTGCCAGCAATCTAGGCCTTGAAGCTTTCTTT.

This clone has just one count. V gene TRBV5-1 combines with J gene TRBJ2-3; D might be TRBD1 or TRBD2, each matching 5 bases. V was clipped by 3 bases and J by 9 bases, with 29 bases between them. The CDR3 has 18 residues. Germline V gives CDR1 SGHRS, CDR2 YFSETQ. CDR3 sequence (DNA): TGCGCCAGCAGCTACGGCAGATGGGGGACGGACGTTGCGGAAACGCAGTATTTT. As protein: CASSYGRWGTDVAETQYF.

This chain joins TRBV4-3 and TRBJ1-4, with D maybe TRBD1 (5 bases). The CDR3 loop spans 16 amino acids. Between the trimmed V and J ends, which lost 1 base and 0 bases, there was a span of 9 bases. Germline V gene lookup returns CDR1 LGHNA and CDR2 YSLEER. The CDR3 loop is CASSQGVRATNEKLFF. CDR3 nucleotides: TGCGCCAGCAGCCAAGGGGTCAGGGCAACTAATGAAAAACTGTTTTTT.

J is TRBJ2-5 and V is TRBV6-5, with a tentative D call TRBD2 (6 bases). This CDR3 is built from 16 residues. Trimming cost V 2 bases and J 0 bases, with 13 bases left between them. CDR1 and CDR2 (germline): MNHEY, SVGAGI. In DNA, the CDR3 is TGTGCCAGCAGTTACGCGGGGACCTCGTACCAAGAGACCCAGTACTTC. Translated, it gives CASSYAGTSYQETQYF.

This chain links TRBV6-5 with TRBJ2-1; 7 nucleotides align to TRBD1. Per the germline V gene, CDR1 is MNHEY and CDR2 is SVGAGI. The J segment lost 2 bases and the V segment lost 6 bases, leaving 7 bases of the junction unmatched. The CDR3 loop spans 15 amino acids. The CDR3 reads CASSQGQLTYNEQFF. CDR3 bases: TGTGCCAGCAGCCAGGGACAGCTAACCTACAATGAGCAGTTCTTC.

Note on this clone: The sample contains more than one DNA sequence encoding this CDR3. The chain has TRBV5-1 and TRBJ1-1; D is possibly TRBD1 (5 bases). Germline CDR1 reads SGHRS; CDR2 reads YFSETQ. This CDR3 has 14 residues. V dropped 4 bases and J dropped 3 bases, with 13 bases sitting between them. For the CDR3, the DNA is TGCGCCAGCAGCCCCCAGGGACGGGACACTGAAGCTTTCTTT. This gives the protein CASSPQGRDTEAFF.

The chain recombines TRBV7-2 with TRBJ2-5, with 9 bases lining up with TRBD2. V lost 2 bases and J lost 1; bases outside the gene matches: 2. Germline V lookup: CDR1 SGHTA, CDR2 FQGNSA. The CDR3 is made up of 15 amino acids. As DNA, the CDR3 is TGTGCCAGCAGCTTACGCGGGGGGGCCCAAGAGACCCAGTACTTC. Its protein is CASSLRGGAQETQYF.

The chain is built from TRBV19 and TRBJ1-2, with a possible D match to TRBD1 (5 bases). CDR1 and CDR2 from the germline V gene are LNHDA and SQIVND (reference sequence). This CDR3 contains 15 residues. V was shortened by 6 bases and J by 2 bases, with 16 bases between the two germline ends. The CDR3 DNA reads TGTGCCAGTAGGGGAGAGGCAGGGCCCAACTATGGCTACACCTTC. Its translation: CASRGEAGPNYGYTF.